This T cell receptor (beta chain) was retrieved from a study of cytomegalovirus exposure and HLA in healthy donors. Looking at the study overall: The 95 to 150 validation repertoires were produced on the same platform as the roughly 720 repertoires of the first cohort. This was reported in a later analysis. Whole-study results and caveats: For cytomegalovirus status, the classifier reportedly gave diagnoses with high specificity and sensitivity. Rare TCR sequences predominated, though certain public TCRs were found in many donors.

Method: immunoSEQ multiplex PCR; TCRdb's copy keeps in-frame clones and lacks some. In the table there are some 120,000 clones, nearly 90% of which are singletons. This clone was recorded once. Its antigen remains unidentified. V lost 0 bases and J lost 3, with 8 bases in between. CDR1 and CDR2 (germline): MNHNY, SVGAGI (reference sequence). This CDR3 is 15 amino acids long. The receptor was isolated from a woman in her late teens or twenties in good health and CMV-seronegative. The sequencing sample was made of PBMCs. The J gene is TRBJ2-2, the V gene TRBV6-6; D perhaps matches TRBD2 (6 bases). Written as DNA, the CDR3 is TGTGCCAGCAGTTACTCGCGGAGGGACACCGGGGAGCTGTTTTTT. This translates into CASSYSRRDTGELFF.